This T cell receptor (beta chain) was identified during a study of T cell repertoires in ileal Crohn's disease. Study at large: Median disease duration was 7.9 years; 35% to 45% smoked at surgery.

V lost 7 bases, J lost 1 base, and 11 bases lay in between. This CDR3 is built from 13 residues. CDR1 SGDLS and CDR2 YYNGEE come from the germline V gene. The repertoire was sequenced with immunoSEQ multiplex PCR; TCRdb's copy has only in-frame clones and lacks some. The table lists 6,500 to 7,500 clones, roughly 70% of them singletons. V and J are TRBV9 and TRBJ1-1; D is possibly TRBD1 (6 bases). The specimen was ileal tissue. The clonotype comes from an adult with Crohn's disease. The DNA for the CDR3 is TGTGCCAGCGGGCGGACAGAGAACACTGAAGCTTTCTTT. Encoded protein: CASGRTENTEAFF. The full variable domain, in which reference TRBV9 and TRBJ1-1 provide the parts outside the CDR3, is DSGVTQTPKHLITATGQRVTLRCSPRSGDLSVYWYQQSLDQGLQFLIQYYNGEERAKGNILERFSAQQFPDLHSELNLSSLELGDSALYFCASGRTENTEAFFGQGTRLTVV.